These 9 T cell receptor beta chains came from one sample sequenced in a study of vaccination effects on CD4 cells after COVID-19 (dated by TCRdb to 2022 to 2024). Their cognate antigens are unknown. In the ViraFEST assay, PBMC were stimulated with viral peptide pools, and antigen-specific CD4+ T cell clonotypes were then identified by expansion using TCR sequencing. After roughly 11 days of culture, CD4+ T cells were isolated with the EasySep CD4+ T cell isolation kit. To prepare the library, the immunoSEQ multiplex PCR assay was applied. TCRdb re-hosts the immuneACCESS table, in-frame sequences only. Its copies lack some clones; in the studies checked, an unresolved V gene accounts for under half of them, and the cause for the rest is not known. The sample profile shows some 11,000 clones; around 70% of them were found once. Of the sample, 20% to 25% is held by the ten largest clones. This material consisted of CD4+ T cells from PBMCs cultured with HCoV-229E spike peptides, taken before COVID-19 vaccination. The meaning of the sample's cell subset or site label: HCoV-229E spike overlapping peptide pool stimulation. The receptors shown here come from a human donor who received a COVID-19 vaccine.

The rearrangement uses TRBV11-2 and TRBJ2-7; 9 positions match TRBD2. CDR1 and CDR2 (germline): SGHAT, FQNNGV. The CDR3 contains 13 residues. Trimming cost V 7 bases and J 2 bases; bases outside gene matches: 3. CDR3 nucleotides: TGTGCCAGCAAGATAGCGGGAGCCTACGAGCAGTACTTC. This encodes CASKIAGAYEQYF.

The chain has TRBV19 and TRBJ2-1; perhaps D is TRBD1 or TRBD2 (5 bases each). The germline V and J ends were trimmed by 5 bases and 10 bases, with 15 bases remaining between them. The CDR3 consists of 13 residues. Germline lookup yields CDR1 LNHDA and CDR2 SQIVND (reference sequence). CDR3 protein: CASSHRGPREQFF. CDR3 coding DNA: TGTGCCAGTAGTCACCGGGGCCCTAGGGAGCAGTTCTTC.

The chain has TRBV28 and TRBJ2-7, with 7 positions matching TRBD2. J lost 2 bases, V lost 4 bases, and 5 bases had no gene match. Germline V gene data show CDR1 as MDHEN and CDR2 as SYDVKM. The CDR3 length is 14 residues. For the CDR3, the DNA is TGTGCCAGCAGTTCCGGGACTAAACCCTACGAGCAGTACTTC. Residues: CASSSGTKPYEQYF.

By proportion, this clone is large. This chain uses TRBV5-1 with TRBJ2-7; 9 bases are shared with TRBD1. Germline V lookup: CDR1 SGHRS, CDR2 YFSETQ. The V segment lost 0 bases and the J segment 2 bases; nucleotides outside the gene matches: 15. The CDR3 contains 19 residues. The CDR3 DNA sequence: TGCGCCAGCAGCTTGGTCCCGACAGGGGGTAACTACCCTACCTACGAGCAGTACTTC. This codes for CASSLVPTGGNYPTYEQYF.

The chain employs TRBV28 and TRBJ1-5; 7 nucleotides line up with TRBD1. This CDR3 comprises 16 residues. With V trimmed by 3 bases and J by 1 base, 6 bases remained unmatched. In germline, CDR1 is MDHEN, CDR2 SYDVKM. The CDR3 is CASSLAPQGSNQPQHF. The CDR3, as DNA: TGTGCCAGCAGTTTGGCACCACAGGGGAGCAATCAGCCCCAGCATTTT.

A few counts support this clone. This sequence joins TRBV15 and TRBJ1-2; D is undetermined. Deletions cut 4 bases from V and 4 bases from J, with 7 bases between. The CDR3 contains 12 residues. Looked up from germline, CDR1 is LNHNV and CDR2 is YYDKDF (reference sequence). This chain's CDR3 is CATSIDTYGYTF. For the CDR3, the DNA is TGTGCCACCAGCATAGACACCTATGGCTACACCTTC.

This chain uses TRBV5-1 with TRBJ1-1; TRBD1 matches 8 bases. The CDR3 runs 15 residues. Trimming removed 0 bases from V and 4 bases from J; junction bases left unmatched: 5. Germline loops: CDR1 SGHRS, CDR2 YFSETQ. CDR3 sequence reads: CASSLVTTGGTEAFF. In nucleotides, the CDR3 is TGCGCCAGCAGCTTGGTGACAACAGGGGGCACTGAAGCTTTCTTT.

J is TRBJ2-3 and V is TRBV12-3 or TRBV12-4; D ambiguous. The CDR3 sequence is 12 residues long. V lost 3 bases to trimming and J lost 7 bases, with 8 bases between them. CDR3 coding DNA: TGTGCCAGCAGTTTTAGCCTGAATACGCAGTATTTT. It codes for CASSFSLNTQYF.

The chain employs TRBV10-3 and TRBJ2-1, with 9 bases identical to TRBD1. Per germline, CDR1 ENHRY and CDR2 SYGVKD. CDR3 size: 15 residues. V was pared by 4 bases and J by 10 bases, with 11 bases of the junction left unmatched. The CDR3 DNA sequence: TGTGCCATCAGTGTACAGGGGGCCGGAATAAGAGAGCAGTTCTTC. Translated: CAISVQGAGIREQFF.